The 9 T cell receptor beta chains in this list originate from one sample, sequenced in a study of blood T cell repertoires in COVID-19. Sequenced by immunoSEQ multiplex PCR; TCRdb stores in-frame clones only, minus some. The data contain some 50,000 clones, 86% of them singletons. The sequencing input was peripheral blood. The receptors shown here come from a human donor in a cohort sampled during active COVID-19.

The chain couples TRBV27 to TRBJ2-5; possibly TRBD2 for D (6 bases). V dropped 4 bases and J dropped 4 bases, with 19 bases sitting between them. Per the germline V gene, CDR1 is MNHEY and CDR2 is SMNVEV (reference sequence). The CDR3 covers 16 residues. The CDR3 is CASSYLGPYGGETQYF. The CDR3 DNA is TGTGCCAGCAGTTATCTGGGACCCTACGGGGGAGAGACCCAGTACTTC.

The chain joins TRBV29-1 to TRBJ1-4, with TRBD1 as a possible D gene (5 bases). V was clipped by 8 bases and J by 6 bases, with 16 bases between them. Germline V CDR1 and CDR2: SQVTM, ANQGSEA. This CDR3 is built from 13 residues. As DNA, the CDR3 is TGCAGCCAACAAACCAGGGAATATGAAAAACTGTTTTTT. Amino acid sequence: CSQQTREYEKLFF.

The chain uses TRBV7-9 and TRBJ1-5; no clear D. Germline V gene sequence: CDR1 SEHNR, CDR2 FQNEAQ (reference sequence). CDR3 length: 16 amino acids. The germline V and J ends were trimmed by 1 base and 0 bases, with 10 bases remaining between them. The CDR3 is CASSLGFTYSNQPQHF. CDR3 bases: TGTGCCAGCAGCTTAGGGTTCACTTATAGCAATCAGCCCCAGCATTTT.

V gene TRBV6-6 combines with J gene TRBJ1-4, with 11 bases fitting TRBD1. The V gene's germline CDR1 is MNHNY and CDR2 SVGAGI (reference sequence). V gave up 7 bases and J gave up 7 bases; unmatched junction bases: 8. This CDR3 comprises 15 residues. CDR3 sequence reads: CASNSGGTGGEKLFF. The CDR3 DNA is TGTGCCAGCAATTCAGGGGGGACAGGGGGTGAAAAACTGTTTTTT.

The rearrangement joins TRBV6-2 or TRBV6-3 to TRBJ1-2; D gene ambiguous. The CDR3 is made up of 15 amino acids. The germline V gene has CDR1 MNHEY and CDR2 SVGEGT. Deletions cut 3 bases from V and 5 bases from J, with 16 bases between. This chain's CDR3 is CASSYPPVSVYGYTF. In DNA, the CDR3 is TGTGCCAGCAGTTATCCGCCAGTATCCGTTTATGGCTACACCTTC.

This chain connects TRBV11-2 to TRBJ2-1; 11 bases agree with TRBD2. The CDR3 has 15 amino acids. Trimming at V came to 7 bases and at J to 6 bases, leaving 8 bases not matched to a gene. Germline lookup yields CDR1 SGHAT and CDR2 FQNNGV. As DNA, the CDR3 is TGTGCCAGCACGGAATTAGCGGGGGGGCGCAATGAGCAGTTCTTC. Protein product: CASTELAGGRNEQFF.

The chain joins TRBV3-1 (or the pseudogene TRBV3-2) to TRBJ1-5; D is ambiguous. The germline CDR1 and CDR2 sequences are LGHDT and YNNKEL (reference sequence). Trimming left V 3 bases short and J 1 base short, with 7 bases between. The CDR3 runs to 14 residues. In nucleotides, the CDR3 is TGTGCCAGCAGCCAGAGGGTAAGCAATCAGCCCCAGCATTTT. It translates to CASSQRVSNQPQHF.

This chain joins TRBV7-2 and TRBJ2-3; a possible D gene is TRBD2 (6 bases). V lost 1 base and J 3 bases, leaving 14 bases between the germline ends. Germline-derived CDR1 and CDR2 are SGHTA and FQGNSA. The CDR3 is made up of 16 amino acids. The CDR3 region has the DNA TGTGCCAGCAGCTTAGGGGATTTGGCGGGAACAGATACGCAGTATTTT. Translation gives CASSLGDLAGTDTQYF.

The CDR3 spells CASSVASGGAVGTGELFF. The DNA for the CDR3 is TGCGCCAGCAGTGTCGCCAGCGGGGGGGCCGTGGGGACCGGGGAGCTGTTTTTT. The rearrangement joins TRBV10-2 to TRBJ2-2; 10 bases align to TRBD2. After removal of 4 bases from V and 5 bases from J, the junction contained 13 bases not matched to a gene. The CDR3 sequence is 18 residues long. Germline CDR1 WSHSY, CDR2 SAAADI.